This T cell receptor beta chain was identified in a study of Ad26.COV2.S vaccination and SARS-CoV-2 variants. The wider study: The authors gave Ad26.COV2.S intramuscularly, either once or twice 56 days apart.

The CDR3 totals 14 residues. Trimming left V 3 bases short and J 0 bases short, with 7 bases between. Germline V gene sequence: CDR1 MNHEY, CDR2 SVGEGT. This table comes from immunoSEQ multiplex PCR, and its TCRdb copy is limited to in-frame clones, with some not included. The sample yields approximately 410,000 clones, around nine tenths seen once. Study findings and constraints: Spike-specific TCR breadth in vaccine recipients exceeded that seen in placebo recipients.

Treatment described: around 19 received Ad26.COV2.S at low or high dose, single or two shots; about 5 received placebo; per-sample allocation not given. The samples date from day 63 after the first vaccine or placebo injection. Recruitment in Boston yielded a donor of adult age, 18-55 years. A note on this clone: What it binds is not known.

This TCR derives from a person aged 18-65 years who received the Ad26.COV2.S COVID-19 vaccine or a placebo. This specimen was peripheral blood, taken in a trial of Ad26.COV2.S vaccine versus placebo. V usage is TRBV6-2 or TRBV6-3 and J usage is TRBJ2-3; no definite D call. The CDR3 DNA is TGTGCCAGCAGTTATGGATACAGCACAGATACGCAGTATTTT. Protein sequence: CASSYGYSTDTQYF.